This TCR beta chain came from a study of blood T cell repertoires in COVID-19. With 2 bases removed from V and 4 bases from J, the gap between germline ends came to 12 bases. The CDR3 sequence is 14 residues long. Germline V gene data show CDR1 as GTSNPN and CDR2 as SVGIG (reference sequence). Authors' data handling: Amplified reference gene primers provided the basis for estimating nucleated cell counts. TCRdb's copy holds only in-frame clones and misses some; the assay was immunoSEQ multiplex PCR. The V and J calls and clone size were taken over from that table, and D and trimming were inferred from the DNA. This table holds about 150,000 clones, almost 80% found once.

This sequence joins TRBV30 and TRBJ1-5; D might be TRBD1 (6 bases). The TCR comes from a man aged 55 to 70 who had recovered from COVID-19. The sample consisted of peripheral blood. The chain's CDR3 is CAWSSGGRNQPQHF. Written as DNA, the CDR3 is TGTGCCTGGAGTTCTGGGGGCCGTAATCAGCCCCAGCATTTT.